This T cell receptor (beta chain) was documented in a study of blood T cell repertoires in COVID-19. Study background: Samples of COVID-19 (acute and convalescent) were obtained from the United States, Italy and Spain. PBMCs, B-cell-depleted T cells, or T cells were the source of the cDNA or gDNA that made up the material.

Only in-frame clones appear in the TCRdb table, and some are missing; sequencing was by immunoSEQ multiplex PCR. The repertoire includes roughly 75,000 clones, roughly 90% of them detected once, and around 0.6% sits in the top ten. V was trimmed by 2 bases and J by 0 bases, leaving 14 bases between them. The CDR3 spans 17 residues. Germline V CDR1 and CDR2: MNHEY, SVGEGT. The genes are TRBV6-2 or TRBV6-3 and TRBJ1-5; a possible D gene is TRBD1 (6 bases). The sequenced sample was peripheral blood. The sequence came from a man aged 60 to 69 with acute or convalescent COVID-19. CDR3 sequence (DNA): TGTGCCAGCAGTTACGACCCCTACAGGGATAGCAATCAGCCCCAGCATTTT. Translating it yields CASSYDPYRDSNQPQHF.